This T cell receptor (beta chain) was captured by sequencing in a study of CXCR3-negative and CXCR3-positive naive CD8 T cells. On this clonotype: Its antigen remains unidentified.

The CDR3 runs to 17 residues. Germline V gene lookup returns CDR1 LGHDT and CDR2 YNNKEL (reference sequence). Study findings and constraints: Naive subsets expressed similar surface CD5; TRB CDR3 features served to infer TCR strength.

The method, 5' RACE with UMI labels, was used to prepare the TRB cDNA libraries. TCRdb reprocessed the 5' RACE reads; each CDR3 protein has one entry and no DNA is given. Its listing shows about 53,000 distinct CDR3 sequences. Material: naive CXCR3- CD8+ T cells from blood. Subset reported: CD45RO-CCR7+CD27+CD95- naive CD8+ T cells lacking CXCR3 (TNR3-). The sequence was collected from a human donor in good health. Some clones in this sample may be carry-over from other donors' samples. The chain joins TRBV3-1 to TRBJ2-1; TCRdb reports TRBD1, a call that lacks DNA to check it against. CDR3 amino acids: CASSQTGGRISYNEQFF.